The 23 T cell receptor beta chains in this list originate from one sample, sequenced in a study of blood T cells in healthy people across ages. A J-beta primer mix and a sample-barcoded 5' primer were used in a second PCR of about 7 to 12 cycles. TCRdb used MiXCR to reprocess the 5' RACE reads, holding one entry per CDR3 protein. Here the sample spans more than 650,000 distinct CDR3 sequences, 53% being singletons. The specimen was blood. These receptors all stem from an elderly man in good health.

V is TRBV5-1 and J is TRBJ2-7; TRBD1 matches 7 bases. With V trimmed by 4 bases and J by 8 bases, 9 bases remained unmatched. This CDR3 comprises 13 residues. CDR1 and CDR2 (germline): SGHRS, YFSETQ. CDR3 nucleotide sequence: TGCGCCAGCAGCCGGGCCGGGACAGATAAGCAGTACTTC. This translates into CASSRAGTDKQYF.

The V and J genes are TRBV6-5 and TRBJ2-7, with 8 bases aligning to TRBD1. Germline lookup yields CDR1 MNHEY and CDR2 SVGAGI. The J segment lost 4 bases and the V segment lost 6 bases, leaving 5 bases of the junction unmatched. The CDR3 is 13 amino acids. CDR3 sequence: CASRRQGQYEQYF. The CDR3 nucleotides read TGTGCCAGCAGACGACAGGGGCAGTACGAGCAGTACTTC.

CDR3 coding DNA: TGTGCCAGCAGCCCAAAGCCATTAGCCAAAAACATTCAGTACTTC. Its translation is CASSPKPLAKNIQYF. The chain combines TRBV7-2 with TRBJ2-4; D is uncertain. The CDR3 loop spans 15 amino acids. From germline, CDR1 is SGHTA and CDR2 FQGNSA. Deletions cut 5 bases from V and 0 bases from J, with 11 bases between.

Only a few counts were recorded for this clonotype. J is TRBJ2-1 and V is TRBV20-1, with D perhaps TRBD1 (5 bases). The CDR3 runs to 15 residues. Germline CDR1 and CDR2: DFQATT and SNEGSKA (reference sequence). V lost 0 bases, J lost 6 bases, and 15 bases lay in between. CDR3 DNA sequence: TGCAGTGCTAGAGATGGGCGAAGCAGGGCCAATGAGCAGTTCTTC. Amino acids: CSARDGRSRANEQFF.

In this sample, this clonotype turned up a few times. The genes are TRBV11-2 and TRBJ1-5; weak D call: TRBD1 (5 bases). The CDR3 is made up of 13 amino acids. CDR1 SGHAT and CDR2 FQNNGV come from the germline V gene. V was pared by 5 bases and J by 11 bases, with 16 bases between. CDR3 in amino acids: CASSHGTASAQHF. The CDR3 DNA reads TGTGCCAGCAGCCACGGGACGGCCTCGGCCCAGCATTTT.

This sequence joins TRBV3-1 and TRBJ2-1; 12 bases agree with TRBD2. Per germline, CDR1 LGHDT and CDR2 YNNKEL (reference sequence). This CDR3 contains 15 residues. The V and J ends lost 3 bases and 7 bases, in that order; junction bases with no gene match: 4. CDR3 region: CASSQRLAGDNEQFF. The CDR3 nucleotides are TGTGCCAGCAGCCAGAGACTAGCGGGAGATAATGAGCAGTTCTTC.

Notes on this clonotype: The junction differs from germline at one of its ends, possibly a read error. This chain joins TRBV9 and TRBJ1-2; 9 nucleotides agree with TRBD1. The germline V gene encodes CDR1 SGDLS and CDR2 YYNGEE. This CDR3 spans 15 amino acids. In nucleotides, the CDR3 is TGTGCCTGCAGCGCTACTCCGGGACAGGGTTCTGGCTACACCTTC. As protein: CACSATPGQGSGYTF.

The V and J genes are TRBV5-4 and TRBJ1-4, with D uncertain. Germline assignment: CDR1 SGHNT and CDR2 YYREEE (reference sequence). The CDR3 length is 14 residues. V lost 1 base and J lost 10, with 14 bases in between. CDR3 amino acids: CASSLFEVKGKLFF. The CDR3 nucleotides are TGTGCCAGCAGCTTGTTCGAAGTCAAGGGAAAACTGTTTTTT.

In DNA form, the CDR3 reads TGTGCCAGCAGTCCCCCGGTAAGGGGTGAGCAGTTCTTC. Residues: CASSPPVRGEQFF. This sequence joins TRBV28 and TRBJ2-1; possible D gene TRBD1, 5 bases. Trimming took 5 bases from V and 9 from J, leaving 14 bases between them. CDR3 length: 13 amino acids. Germline V gives CDR1 MDHEN, CDR2 SYDVKM. Full variable domain (remainder filled in from reference TRBV28 and TRBJ2-1): DVKVTQSSRYLVKRTGEKVFLECVQDMDHENMFWYRQDPGLGLRLIYFSYDVKMKEKGDIPEGYSVSREKKERFSLILESASTNQTSMYLCASSPPVRGEQFFGPGTRLTVL.

This clonotype was detected once. The chain has TRBV2 and TRBJ1-6; no definite D call. This CDR3 spans 14 amino acids. V was pared by 6 bases and J by 0 bases, with 6 bases between. Germline V lookup: CDR1 SNHLY, CDR2 FYNNEI. In DNA form, the CDR3 reads TGTGCCAGCAGAGAGAGCTCCTATAATTCACCCCTCCACTTT. This sequence encodes CASRESSYNSPLHF.

CDR3 coding DNA: TGTGCCAGCACCGCTAGGGAGACCCAGTACTTC. Its protein product is CASTARETQYF. V is TRBV7-9 and J is TRBJ2-5; no firm D call. Germline V gene sequence: CDR1 SEHNR, CDR2 FQNEAQ (reference sequence). Trimming removed 7 bases from V and 5 bases from J, with 8 bases in between. This CDR3 contains 11 residues.

The rearrangement links TRBV12-3 or TRBV12-4 to TRBJ2-6; D possibly matches TRBD1 or TRBD2 (5 bases each). The CDR3 contains 13 residues. Trimming took 7 bases from V and 4 from J, leaving 8 bases between them. CDR3 DNA sequence: TGTGCCAGCAACTGGGGGGGGGCCAACGTCCTGACTTTC. It encodes CASNWGGANVLTF.

The chain employs TRBV6-1 and TRBJ2-7; 8 bases agree with TRBD2. Per the germline V gene, CDR1 is MNHNS and CDR2 is SASEGT. CDR3 size: 14 residues. Trimming cost V 7 bases and J 0 bases; bases outside gene matches: 5. CDR3 in DNA: TGTGCCAGCACCGGGGGGGGTGTCTCCTACGAGCAGTACTTC. Protein: CASTGGGVSYEQYF.

This clonotype was detected only a few times. The chain combines TRBV20-1 with TRBJ1-4; D is possibly TRBD1 (6 bases). The V end was cut by 6 bases, the J end by 7 bases, with 24 bases between. CDR1 and CDR2 from the germline V gene are DFQATT and SNEGSKA (reference sequence). CDR3 length equals 16 residues. This CDR3 reads CSAPRRGGEGGEKLFF. CDR3 sequence (DNA): TGCAGTGCGCCTAGACGAGGGGGGGAAGGGGGTGAAAAACTGTTTTTT.

The chain recombines TRBV6-4 with TRBJ2-3; maybe TRBD2 (6 bases). The CDR3 spans 16 residues. The germline gives CDR1 MRHNA, CDR2 SNTAGT. Trimming stripped 6 bases from V and 2 bases from J, with 18 bases between. As DNA, the CDR3 is TGTGCCAGCAGCCAAGGGACTGCCTACTACACAGATACGCAGTATTTT. This codes for CASSQGTAYYTDTQYF.

The V gene is TRBV11-1, the J gene TRBJ2-1; 7 bases match TRBD1. The length of the CDR3 is 16 residues. With V trimmed by 5 bases and J by 4 bases, 11 bases remained unmatched. Germline CDR1 and CDR2: SGHAT and FQDESV (reference sequence). DNA of the CDR3: TGTGCCAGCAGCCTCACCCGACAGGGCTGGTACAATGAGCAGTTCTTC. The encoded protein is CASSLTRQGWYNEQFF.

This clonotype has a handful of counts. The chain employs TRBV7-2 and TRBJ2-4, with no clear D. Deletions cut 5 bases from V and 7 bases from J, with 15 bases between. There are 14 residues in the CDR3. The germline V gene has CDR1 SGHTA and CDR2 FQGNSA. CDR3 nucleotides: TGTGCCAGCAGCCCAAGGACCGACCGGAACATTCAGTACTTC. It translates to CASSPRTDRNIQYF. Drawing the rest from reference TRBV7-2 and TRBJ2-4, the complete variable domain is GAGVSQSPSNKVTEKGKDVELRCDPISGHTALYWYRQSLGQGLEFLIYFQGNSAPDKSGLPSDRFSAERTGGSVSTLTIQRTQQEDSAVYLCASSPRTDRNIQYFGAGTRLSVL.

The chain uses TRBV11-2 and TRBJ2-5; tentative D call: TRBD2 (6 bases). The CDR3 loop spans 14 amino acids. Germline CDR1 reads SGHAT; CDR2 reads FQNNGV. Trimming removed 6 bases at V and 11 bases at J, with 22 bases between. The CDR3 DNA reads TGTGCCAGCAGACCCCCGGGACTGGCGGATAAGCAGTACTTC. Protein product: CASRPPGLADKQYF.

This clonotype occurred many times. The rearrangement uses TRBV25-1 and TRBJ1-2; D unclear. Trimming removed 1 base from V and 4 bases from J, with 7 bases in between. This CDR3 spans 13 amino acids. The germline V gene encodes CDR1 MGHDK and CDR2 SYGVNS. The CDR3 DNA sequence: TGTGCCAGCAGTGAATTCGCAGCCTATGGCTACACCTTC. Its protein is CASSEFAAYGYTF.

The chain recombines TRBV6-6 with TRBJ1-2; D is ambiguous. The CDR3 consists of 14 residues. From germline, CDR1 is MNHNY and CDR2 SVGAGI (reference sequence). Trimming took 2 bases from V and 8 from J, leaving 15 bases between them. The chain's CDR3 is CASSYPLPREGYTF. For the CDR3, the DNA is TGTGCCAGCAGTTACCCCTTACCCCGGGAGGGCTACACCTTC.

This clonotype showed up just once. The chain carries TRBV5-1 and TRBJ1-5, with D maybe TRBD1 (5 bases). This CDR3 has 12 amino acids. Germline V lookup: CDR1 SGHRS, CDR2 YFSETQ. V was cut by 3 bases and J by 7 bases, with 8 bases left in between. CDR3 sequence: CASSSGTQPQHF. DNA of the CDR3: TGCGCCAGCAGCTCGGGGACGCAGCCCCAGCATTTT.

The V call is TRBV27, the J call TRBJ1-2; 8 bases map to TRBD1. V dropped 7 bases and J dropped 4; count of bases not matched to a gene: 8. This CDR3 has 14 residues. Germline V gives CDR1 MNHEY, CDR2 SMNVEV (reference sequence). The CDR3 bases are TGTGCCAGCAAGGGGACAGGCCCCCTCTATGGCTACACCTTC. It encodes CASKGTGPLYGYTF.

The rearrangement links TRBV5-6 to TRBJ2-7, with D possibly being TRBD2 (6 bases). This CDR3 contains 14 residues. V dropped 4 bases and J dropped 7 bases, with 18 bases sitting between them. CDR1 and CDR2 from the germline V gene are SGHDT and YYEEEE. CDR3 sequence: CASSQDYLGYEQYF. For the CDR3, the DNA is TGTGCCAGCAGCCAGGACTATCTGGGGTATGAGCAGTACTTC.